Each of the 8 T cell receptor beta chains below was sequenced from the same sample in a study of T cell repertoires in cytomegalovirus infection. TCRdb independently ran MiXCR on the reads; one entry per CDR3 protein. The table lists roughly 160,000 distinct CDR3 sequences, about 20% of them singletons. The antigens these receptors bind are not known. Material: CD8+ T cells from cultured PBMCs, obtained from culture after CMV antigen stimulation. The receptors derive from a human donor in good health (CMV status not recorded). Some clones in this sample may be carry-over from other donors' samples.

The V call is TRBV6-2 or TRBV6-3, the J call TRBJ2-5; D perhaps matches TRBD2 (5 bases). The V and J ends lost 0 bases and 5 bases respectively, with 19 bases between them. Germline CDR1 reads MNHEY; CDR2 reads SVGEGT. The length of the CDR3 is 17 residues. The chain's CDR3 is CASSYSFRTQEVETQYF. CDR3 coding DNA: TGTGCCAGCAGTTACTCGTTCAGGACCCAGGAGGTGGAGACCCAGTACTTC.

This clonotype was recorded a few times. The rearrangement joins TRBV20-1 to TRBJ1-5; 10 bases align to TRBD1. The CDR3 is made up of 14 amino acids. J gave up 7 bases and V 3 bases, and 6 bases lay outside the gene matches. Germline loops: CDR1 DFQATT, CDR2 SNEGSKA (reference sequence). The CDR3: CSASSGTGEQPQHF. The DNA of the CDR3 is TGCAGTGCTAGTAGCGGGACAGGGGAACAGCCCCAGCATTTT.

This chain uses TRBV9 with TRBJ2-5; TRBD2 is a possible D gene (6 bases). Germline values: CDR1 SGDLS, CDR2 YYNGEE. Trimming stripped 5 bases from V and 5 bases from J, with 19 bases between. This CDR3 is built from 15 residues. CDR3 sequence: CASSLRGTGFETQYF. DNA for the CDR3: TGTGCCAGCAGTCTACGGGGGACGGGTTTTGAGACCCAGTACTTC. Using reference TRBV9 and TRBJ2-5 for the parts outside the CDR3, the full variable domain is DSGVTQTPKHLITATGQRVTLRCSPRSGDLSVYWYQQSLDQGLQFLIQYYNGEERAKGNILERFSAQQFPDLHSELNLSSLELGDSALYFCASSLRGTGFETQYFGPGTRLLVL.

This chain links TRBV7-9 with TRBJ2-1; possible D gene TRBD1, 5 bases. V lost 4 bases to trimming and J lost 4 bases, with 17 bases between them. Germline lookup yields CDR1 SEHNR and CDR2 FQNEAQ (reference sequence). This CDR3 comprises 16 residues. The DNA for the CDR3 is TGTGCCAGCAGCTCCCCGAGGCAGGGATTATACAATGAGCAGTTCTTC. The encoded protein is CASSSPRQGLYNEQFF. The full variable domain, rest sourced from reference TRBV7-9 and TRBJ2-1, is DTGVSQNPRHKITKRGQNVTFRCDPISEHNRLYWYRQTLGQGPEFLTYFQNEAQLEKSRLLSDRFSAERPKGSFSTLEIQRTEQGDSAMYLCASSSPRQGLYNEQFFGPGTRLTVL.

The chain joins TRBV7-2 to TRBJ2-1, with D hard to call. There are 14 residues in the CDR3. The germline gives CDR1 SGHTA, CDR2 FQGNSA. The ends were cut back, 3 bases at V and 7 bases at J, with 13 bases in the middle. The CDR3 region is CASSLLLQRNEQFF. The CDR3 DNA follows: TGTGCCAGCAGCTTGCTCCTCCAAAGAAATGAGCAGTTCTTC.

V usage is TRBV27 and J usage is TRBJ2-5; D possibly matches TRBD1 or TRBD2 (6 bases each). This CDR3 comprises 16 residues. Trimming stripped 1 base from V and 0 bases from J, with 12 bases between. Germline-derived CDR1 and CDR2 are MNHEY and SMNVEV (reference sequence). DNA for the CDR3: TGTGCCAGCAGTTTATATCCGGGGGCAAACCAAGAGACCCAGTACTTC. This gives the protein CASSLYPGANQETQYF.

The genes are TRBV7-2 and TRBJ1-2, with a tentative D call TRBD1 (5 bases). CDR1 and CDR2 (germline): SGHTA, FQGNSA. The CDR3 is 12 residues long. V was cut by 5 bases and J by 6 bases, with 10 bases left in between. Here the CDR3 reads CASSIRGNGYTF. The CDR3 nucleotides read TGTGCCAGCAGCATCCGGGGGAATGGCTACACCTTC.

The rearrangement uses TRBV4-2 and TRBJ2-1, with a possible D match to TRBD2 (6 bases). Deletions cut 1 base from V and 4 bases from J, with 17 bases between. Germline loops: CDR1 LGHNA, CDR2 YNFKEQ. This CDR3 has 17 amino acids. The CDR3 DNA reads as TGTGCCAGCAGCCAAGCTCTAGCGCAGTCCACATACAATGAGCAGTTCTTC. This translates into CASSQALAQSTYNEQFF.